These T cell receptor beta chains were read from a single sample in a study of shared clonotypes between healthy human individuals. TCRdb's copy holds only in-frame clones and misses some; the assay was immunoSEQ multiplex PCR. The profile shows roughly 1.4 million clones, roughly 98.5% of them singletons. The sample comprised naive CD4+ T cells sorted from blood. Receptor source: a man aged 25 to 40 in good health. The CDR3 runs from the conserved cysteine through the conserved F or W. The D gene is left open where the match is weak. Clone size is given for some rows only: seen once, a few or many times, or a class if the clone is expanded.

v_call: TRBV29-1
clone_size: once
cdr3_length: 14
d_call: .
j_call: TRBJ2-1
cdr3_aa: CSVRPKVTYNEQFF
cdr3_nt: TGCAGCGTCAGACCCAAAGTCACCTACAATGAGCAGTTCTTC

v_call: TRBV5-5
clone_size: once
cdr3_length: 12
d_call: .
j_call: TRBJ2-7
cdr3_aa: CASSLKGYEQYF
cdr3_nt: TGTGCCAGCAGCTTGAAGGGCTACGAGCAGTACTTC

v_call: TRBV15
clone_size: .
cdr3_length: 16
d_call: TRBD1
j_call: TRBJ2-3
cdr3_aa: CATSGPLRDRQDTQYF
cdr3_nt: TGTGCCACCAGCGGTCCCCTCCGGGACAGGCAAGATACGCAGTATTTT

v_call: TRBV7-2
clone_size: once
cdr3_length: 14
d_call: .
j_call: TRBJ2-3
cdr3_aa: CASSLEGSWDTQYF
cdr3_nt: TGTGCCAGCAGCTTAGAAGGGTCTTGGGATACGCAGTATTTT

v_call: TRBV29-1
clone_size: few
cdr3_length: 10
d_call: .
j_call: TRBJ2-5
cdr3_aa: CSVDQETQYF
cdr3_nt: TGCAGCGTTGACCAAGAGACCCAGTACTTC

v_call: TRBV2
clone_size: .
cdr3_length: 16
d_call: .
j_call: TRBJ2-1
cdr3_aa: CASTYFGVSSYNEQFF
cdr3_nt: TGTGCCAGCACCTACTTTGGCGTTAGCTCCTACAATGAGCAGTTCTTC

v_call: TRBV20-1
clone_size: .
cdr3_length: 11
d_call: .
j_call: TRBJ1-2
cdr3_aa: CSALGDYGYTF
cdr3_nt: TGCAGTGCCCTGGGGGACTATGGCTACACCTTC

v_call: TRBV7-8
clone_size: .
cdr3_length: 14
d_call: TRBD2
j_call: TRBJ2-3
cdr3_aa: CASSMTSGTDTQYF
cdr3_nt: TGTGCCAGCAGCATGACTAGCGGGACAGATACGCAGTATTTT

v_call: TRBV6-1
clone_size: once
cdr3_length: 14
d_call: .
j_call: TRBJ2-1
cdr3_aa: CASSERSSPPRQFF
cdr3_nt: TGTGCCAGCAGTGAAAGGTCCTCACCCCCTCGGCAGTTCTTC

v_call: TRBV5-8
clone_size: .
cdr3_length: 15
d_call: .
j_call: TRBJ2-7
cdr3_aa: CASSLGGGVSYEQYF
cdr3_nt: TGTGCCAGCAGCTTGGGAGGGGGAGTGAGCTACGAGCAGTACTTC

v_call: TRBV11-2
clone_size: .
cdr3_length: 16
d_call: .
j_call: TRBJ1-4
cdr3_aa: CASSFAEGATNEKLFF
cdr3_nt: TGTGCCAGCAGCTTCGCCGAAGGTGCAACTAATGAAAAACTGTTTTTT

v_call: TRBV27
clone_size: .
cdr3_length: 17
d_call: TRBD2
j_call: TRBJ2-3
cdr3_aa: CASSLSQGAGWTGTQYF
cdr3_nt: TGTGCCAGCAGTTTAAGTCAGGGAGCGGGGTGGACGGGTACGCAGTATTTT

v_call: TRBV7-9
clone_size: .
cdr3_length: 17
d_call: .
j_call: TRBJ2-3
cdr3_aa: CASSLGGHLLPTDTQYF
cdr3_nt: TGTGCCAGCAGCCTCGGTGGACATCTTCTCCCCACAGATACGCAGTATTTT

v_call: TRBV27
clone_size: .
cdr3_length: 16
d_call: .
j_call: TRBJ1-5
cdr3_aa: CASTPYPGMSNQPQHF
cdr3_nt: TGTGCCAGCACCCCTTATCCGGGGATGAGCAATCAGCCCCAGCATTTT

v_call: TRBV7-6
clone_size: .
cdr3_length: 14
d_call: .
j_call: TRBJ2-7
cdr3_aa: CASSLEDDFYEQYF
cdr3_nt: TGTGCCAGCAGCTTAGAGGATGATTTCTACGAGCAGTACTTC

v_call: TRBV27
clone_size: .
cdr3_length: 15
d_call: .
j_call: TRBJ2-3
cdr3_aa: CASSFLLSVGDTQYF
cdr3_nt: TGTGCCAGCAGTTTCCTACTATCGGTGGGAGATACGCAGTATTTT

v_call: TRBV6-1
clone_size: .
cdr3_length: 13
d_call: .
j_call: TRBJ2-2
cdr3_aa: CATGRRNTGELFF
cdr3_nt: TGTGCCACCGGACGTAGGAACACCGGGGAGCTGTTTTTT

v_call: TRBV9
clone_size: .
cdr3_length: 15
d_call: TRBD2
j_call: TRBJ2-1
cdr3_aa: CASSLSPSGSNEQFF
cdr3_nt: TGTGCCAGCAGCCTGAGTCCTAGCGGGAGCAATGAGCAGTTCTTC

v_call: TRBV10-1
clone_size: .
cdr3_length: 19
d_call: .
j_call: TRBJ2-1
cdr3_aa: CASSAPGHGLRGGTNEQFF
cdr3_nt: TGCGCCAGCAGCGCCCCGGGACACGGCCTACGAGGAGGGACAAATGAGCAGTTCTTC

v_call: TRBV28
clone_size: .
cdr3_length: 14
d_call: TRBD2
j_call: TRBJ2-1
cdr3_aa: CASFSGRAYNEQFF
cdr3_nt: TGTGCCAGCTTTAGCGGGAGGGCCTACAATGAGCAGTTCTTC

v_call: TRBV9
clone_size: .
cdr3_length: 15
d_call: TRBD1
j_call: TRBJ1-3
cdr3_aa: CASSVGQSSGNTIYF
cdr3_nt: TGTGCCAGCAGCGTGGGACAGAGCTCTGGAAACACCATATATTTT

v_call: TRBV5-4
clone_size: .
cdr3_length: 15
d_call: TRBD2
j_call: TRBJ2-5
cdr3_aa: CASSLATGGRETQYF
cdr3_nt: TGTGCCAGCAGCTTAGCGACGGGAGGGAGGGAGACCCAGTACTTC

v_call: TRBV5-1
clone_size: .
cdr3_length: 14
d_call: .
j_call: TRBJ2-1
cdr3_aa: CASSLALALNEQFF
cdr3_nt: TGCGCCAGCAGCTTGGCCTTGGCTCTCAATGAGCAGTTCTTC

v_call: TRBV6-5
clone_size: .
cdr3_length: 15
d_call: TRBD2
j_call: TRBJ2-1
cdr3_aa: CASRPRLAGNLEQFF
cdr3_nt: TGTGCCAGCAGACCCCGCCTAGCGGGAAACCTTGAGCAGTTCTTC

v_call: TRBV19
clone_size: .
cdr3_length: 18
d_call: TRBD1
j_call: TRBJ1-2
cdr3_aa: CASSIMRPRQGKNYGYTF
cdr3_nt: TGTGCCAGTAGTATTATGCGACCCAGACAGGGGAAGAACTATGGCTACACCTTC

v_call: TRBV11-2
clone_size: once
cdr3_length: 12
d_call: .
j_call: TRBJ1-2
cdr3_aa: CASSQVVYGYTF
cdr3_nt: TGTGCCAGCAGCCAAGTGGTTTATGGCTACACCTTC

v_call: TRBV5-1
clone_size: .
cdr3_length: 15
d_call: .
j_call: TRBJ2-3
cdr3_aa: CASSFGRGVADTQYF
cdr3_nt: TGCGCCAGCAGCTTTGGGCGAGGAGTGGCAGATACGCAGTATTTT

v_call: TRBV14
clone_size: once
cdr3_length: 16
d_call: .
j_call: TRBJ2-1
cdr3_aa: CASSAPGSSYYNEQFF
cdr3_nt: TGTGCCAGCAGCGCCCCGGGGAGCTCCTATTACAATGAGCAGTTCTTC

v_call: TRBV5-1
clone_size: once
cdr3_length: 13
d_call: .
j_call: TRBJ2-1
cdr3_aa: CASSLYQTDEQFF
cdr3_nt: TGCGCCAGCAGCTTGTATCAAACCGATGAGCAGTTCTTC

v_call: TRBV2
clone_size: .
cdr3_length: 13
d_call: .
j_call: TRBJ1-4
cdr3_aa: CASGGRIDEKLFF
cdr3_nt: TGTGCCAGTGGCGGGCGGATCGATGAAAAACTGTTTTTT

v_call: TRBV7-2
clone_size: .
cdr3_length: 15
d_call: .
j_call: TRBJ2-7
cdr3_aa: CASSLGWGVSYEQYF
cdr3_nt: TGTGCCAGCAGCTTGGGGTGGGGGGTCTCCTACGAGCAGTACTTC

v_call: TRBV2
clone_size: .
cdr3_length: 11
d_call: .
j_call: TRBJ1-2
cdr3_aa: CASSEDHGYTF
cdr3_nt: TGTGCCAGCAGTGAAGATCATGGCTACACCTTC

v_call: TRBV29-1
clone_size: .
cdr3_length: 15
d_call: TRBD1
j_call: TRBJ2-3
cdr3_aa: CSVRGDRDAPDTQYF
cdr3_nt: TGCAGCGTTAGGGGGGACAGGGACGCCCCAGATACGCAGTATTTT

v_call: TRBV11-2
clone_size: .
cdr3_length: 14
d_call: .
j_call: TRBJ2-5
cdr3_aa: CASSRRTVQETQYF
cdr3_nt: TGTGCCAGCAGCAGAAGGACGGTCCAAGAGACCCAGTACTTC

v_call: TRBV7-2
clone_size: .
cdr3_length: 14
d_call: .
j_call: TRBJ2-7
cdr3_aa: CASSLARIDYEQYF
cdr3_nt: TGTGCCAGCAGCTTAGCGAGAATAGACTACGAGCAGTACTTC

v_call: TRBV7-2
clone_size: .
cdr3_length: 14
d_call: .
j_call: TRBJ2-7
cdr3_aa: CASSPDGFFYEQYF
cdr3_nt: TGTGCCAGCAGCCCCGACGGATTCTTCTACGAGCAGTACTTC

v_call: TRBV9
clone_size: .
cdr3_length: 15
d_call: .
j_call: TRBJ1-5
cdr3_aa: CASSPRGGPDQPQHF
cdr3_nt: TGTGCCAGCAGCCCAAGGGGGGGGCCGGATCAGCCCCAGCATTTT

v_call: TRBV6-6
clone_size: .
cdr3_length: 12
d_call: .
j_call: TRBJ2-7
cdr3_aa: CASSYPEGEQYF
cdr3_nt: TGTGCCAGCAGTTACCCGGAGGGGGAGCAGTACTTC

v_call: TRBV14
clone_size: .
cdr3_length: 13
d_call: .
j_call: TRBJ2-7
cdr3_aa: CASSRHSPYEQYF
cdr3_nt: TGTGCCAGCAGCCGGCACAGCCCCTACGAGCAGTACTTC

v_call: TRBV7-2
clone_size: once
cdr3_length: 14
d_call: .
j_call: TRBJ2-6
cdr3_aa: CASSYPPGANVLTF
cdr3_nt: TGTGCCAGCAGCTACCCCCCTGGGGCCAACGTCCTGACTTTC

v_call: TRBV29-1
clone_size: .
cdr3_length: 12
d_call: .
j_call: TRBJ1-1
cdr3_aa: CSVEDRNTEAFF
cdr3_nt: TGCAGCGTTGAAGACAGGAACACTGAAGCTTTCTTT

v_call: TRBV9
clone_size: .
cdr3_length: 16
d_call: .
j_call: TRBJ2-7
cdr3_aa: CASSEGPGLPKDEQYF
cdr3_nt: TGTGCCAGCAGCGAGGGCCCGGGACTCCCAAAGGACGAGCAGTACTTC

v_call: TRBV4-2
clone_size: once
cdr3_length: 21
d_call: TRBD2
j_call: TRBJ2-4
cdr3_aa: CASSPGTARLAGGWTKNIQYF
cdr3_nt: TGTGCCAGCAGCCCCGGGACAGCACGACTAGCGGGAGGTTGGACCAAAAACATTCAGTACTTC

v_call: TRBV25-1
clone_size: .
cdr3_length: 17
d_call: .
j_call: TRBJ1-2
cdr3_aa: CASSAHLREGSNYGYTF
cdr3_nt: TGTGCCAGCAGTGCCCACTTGAGAGAGGGATCTAACTATGGCTACACCTTC

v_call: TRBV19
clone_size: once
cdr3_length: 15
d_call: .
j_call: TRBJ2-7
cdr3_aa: CASRAGRGFSYEQYF
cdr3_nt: TGTGCCAGTCGAGCGGGCCGTGGATTCTCCTACGAGCAGTACTTC

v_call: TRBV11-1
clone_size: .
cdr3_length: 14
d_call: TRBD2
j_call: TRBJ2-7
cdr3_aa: CASSFSGTTYEQYF
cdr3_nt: TGTGCCAGCAGCTTTAGCGGGACTACCTACGAGCAGTACTTC

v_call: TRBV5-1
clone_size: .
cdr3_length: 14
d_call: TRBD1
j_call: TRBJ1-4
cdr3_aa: CASSWGQPNEKLFF
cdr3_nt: TGCGCCAGCAGCTGGGGACAGCCGAATGAAAAACTGTTTTTT

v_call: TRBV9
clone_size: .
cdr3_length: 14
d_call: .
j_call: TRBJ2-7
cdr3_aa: CASSFRAGNYEQYF
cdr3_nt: TGTGCCAGCAGCTTCAGGGCGGGTAACTACGAGCAGTACTTC